The sequence of this T cell receptor (beta chain) was determined in a study of blood T cell repertoires in COVID-19. Per the original methods: Using reference gene primer amplification, nucleated cell counts were estimated. The method was immunoSEQ multiplex PCR; TCRdb's version includes in-frame clones alone and lacks a portion of them. Clone size and the V and J calls come from that table; the DNA yielded D and trimming. The table shows about 110,000 clones, with roughly 80% occurring only once. The sequencing sample was made of peripheral blood. This TCR was recovered from a woman in her fifties or sixties with acute or convalescent COVID-19.

This CDR3 reads CASSSPEGVSEQYF. DNA of the CDR3: TGTGCCAGCAGTTCCCCCGAGGGGGTAAGCGAGCAGTACTTC. This chain connects TRBV6-2 or TRBV6-3 to TRBJ2-7; D is perhaps TRBD1 (6 bases). In germline, CDR1 is MNHEY, CDR2 SVGEGT. Deletions cut 4 bases from V and 6 bases from J, with 16 bases between. This CDR3 is 14 amino acids long.